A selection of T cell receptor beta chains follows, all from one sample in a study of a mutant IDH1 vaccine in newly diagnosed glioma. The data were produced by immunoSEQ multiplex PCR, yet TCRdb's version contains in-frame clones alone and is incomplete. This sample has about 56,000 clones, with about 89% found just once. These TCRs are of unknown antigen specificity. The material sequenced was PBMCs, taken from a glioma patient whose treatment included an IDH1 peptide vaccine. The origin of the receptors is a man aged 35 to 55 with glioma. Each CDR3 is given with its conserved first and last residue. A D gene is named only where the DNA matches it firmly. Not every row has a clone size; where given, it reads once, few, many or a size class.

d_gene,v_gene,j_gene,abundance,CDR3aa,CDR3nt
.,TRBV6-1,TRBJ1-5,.,CASSEDDLRPQHF,TGTGCCAGCAGTGAAGATGACCTCAGGCCCCAGCATTTT
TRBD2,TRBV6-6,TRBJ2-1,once,CASSFPVRLAVNEQFF,TGTGCCAGCAGTTTCCCAGTTAGGCTAGCGGTCAATGAGCAGTTCTTC
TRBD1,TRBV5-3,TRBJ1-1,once,CARRNRGGRTEAFF,TGTGCCAGAAGGAACAGGGGTGGGCGGACTGAAGCTTTCTTT
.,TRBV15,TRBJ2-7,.,CATREAGNYEQYF,TGTGCCACCAGGGAGGCGGGAAATTACGAGCAGTACTTC
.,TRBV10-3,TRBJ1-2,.,CAISEMTGGYTF,TGTGCCATCAGTGAAATGACAGGTGGCTACACCTTC
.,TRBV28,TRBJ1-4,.,CASYPGTSNEKLFF,TGTGCCAGCTACCCCGGGACTTCTAATGAAAAACTGTTTTTT
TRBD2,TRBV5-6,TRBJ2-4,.,CASSPRPGGLTKNIQYF,TGTGCCAGCAGCCCTAGACCCGGGGGGTTAACCAAAAACATTCAGTACTTC
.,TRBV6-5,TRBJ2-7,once,CASSYLDGSYEQYF,TGTGCCAGCAGTTACCTGGACGGCTCCTACGAGCAGTACTTC
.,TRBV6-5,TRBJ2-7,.,CASSQTASSYEQYF,TGTGCCAGCAGTCAGACGGCATCCAGCTACGAGCAGTACTTC
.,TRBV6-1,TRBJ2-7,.,CASSESSSSWAAYEQYF,TGTGCCAGCAGTGAAAGCTCCTCATCTTGGGCAGCCTACGAGCAGTACTTC
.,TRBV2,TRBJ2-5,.,CASSETTFQETQYF,TGTGCCAGCAGTGAAACGACCTTCCAAGAGACCCAGTACTTC
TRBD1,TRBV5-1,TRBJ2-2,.,CASSSIQGAQTGELFF,TGCGCCAGCAGCTCTATCCAGGGGGCGCAGACCGGGGAGCTGTTTTTT
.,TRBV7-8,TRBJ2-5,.,CASSLVGKETQYF,TGTGCCAGCAGCTTAGTAGGGAAAGAGACCCAGTACTTC
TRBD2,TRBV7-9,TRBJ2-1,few,CASSTRAGGLGNEQFF,TGTGCCAGCAGCACAAGGGCGGGAGGGCTGGGGAATGAGCAGTTCTTC
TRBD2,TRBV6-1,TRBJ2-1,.,CASSEAGLALFDEQFF,TGTGCCAGCAGTGAAGCCGGACTAGCATTATTCGATGAGCAGTTCTTC
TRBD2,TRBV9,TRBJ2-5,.,CASSVVAGGGETQYF,TGTGCCAGCAGCGTAGTAGCGGGAGGGGGAGAGACCCAGTACTTC
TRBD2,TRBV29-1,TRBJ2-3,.,CSVEAGGDTQYF,TGCAGCGTTGAAGCCGGGGGGGATACGCAGTATTTT
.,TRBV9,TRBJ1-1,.,CASSVGGRVPATEAFF,TGTGCCAGCAGCGTAGGGGGACGCGTTCCAGCCACTGAAGCTTTCTTT
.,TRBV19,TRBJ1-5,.,CASSSTESLHQPQHF,TGTGCCAGTAGTTCTACAGAAAGTCTCCATCAGCCCCAGCATTTT
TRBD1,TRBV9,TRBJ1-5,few,CASSSRDSYNQPQHF,TGTGCCAGCAGCTCCCGGGACAGTTACAATCAGCCCCAGCATTTT
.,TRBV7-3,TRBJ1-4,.,CASAPSRGANEKLFF,TGTGCCAGCGCTCCTTCCAGGGGAGCTAATGAAAAACTGTTTTTT
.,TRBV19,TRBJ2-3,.,CASNRDGLDTQYF,TGTGCCAGTAACAGGGACGGACTCGATACGCAGTATTTT
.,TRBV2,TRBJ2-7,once,CASSGYIEQPNHF,TGTGCCAGCAGTGGGTATATAGAACAACCCAATCATTTC
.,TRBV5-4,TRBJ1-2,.,CASSRGGAYGYTF,TGTGCCAGCAGCCGGGGCGGGGCCTATGGCTACACCTTC
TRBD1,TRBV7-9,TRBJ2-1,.,CASRRGQAYNEQFF,TGTGCCAGCAGACGGGGACAGGCCTACAATGAGCAGTTCTTC
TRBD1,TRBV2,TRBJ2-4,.,CASKGTGVAKNIQYF,TGTGCCAGCAAGGGGACAGGGGTAGCCAAAAACATTCAGTACTTC
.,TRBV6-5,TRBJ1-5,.,CASSYGDRYSNQPQHF,TGTGCCAGCAGTTACGGTGACAGATATAGCAATCAGCCCCAGCATTTT
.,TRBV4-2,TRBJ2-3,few,CASSQDDDYRTDTQYF,TGTGCCAGCAGCCAAGACGACGACTACCGCACAGATACGCAGTATTTT
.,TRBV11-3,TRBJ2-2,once,CASSLYHTGELFF,TGTGCCAGCAGCTTATATCACACCGGGGAGCTGTTTTTT
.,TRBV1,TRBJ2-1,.,CTSSPPFRERVYNEQFF,TGCACCAGCAGCCCACCCTTCCGGGAGAGAGTGTACAATGAGCAGTTCTTC
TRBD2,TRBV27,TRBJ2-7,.,CASRQREPFSYEQYF,TGTGCCAGCAGGCAGCGGGAGCCGTTCTCCTACGAGCAGTACTTC
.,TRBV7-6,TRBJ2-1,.,CASSNPGTTYNEQFF,TGTGCCAGCAGTAACCCCGGGACAACTTACAATGAGCAGTTCTTC
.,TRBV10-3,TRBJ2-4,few,CAISGGDGIQYF,TGTGCCATCAGTGGAGGGGACGGCATTCAGTACTTC
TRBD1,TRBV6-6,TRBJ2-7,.,CATRQGGEQYF,TGTGCCACGCGACAGGGTGGCGAGCAGTACTTC
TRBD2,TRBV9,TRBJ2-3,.,CASSPGRASDTQYF,TGTGCCAGTTCGCCCGGGAGGGCTTCAGATACGCAGTATTTT
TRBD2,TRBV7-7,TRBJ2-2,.,CASSPRGRAGELFF,TGTGCCAGCAGCCCCCGAGGGAGGGCCGGGGAGCTGTTTTTT
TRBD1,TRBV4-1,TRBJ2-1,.,CASSQTGSNEQFF,TGCGCCAGCAGCCAGACAGGGTCCAATGAGCAGTTCTTC
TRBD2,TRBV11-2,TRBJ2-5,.,CASSLDAGGPKTQYF,TGTGCCAGCAGCTTAGACGCGGGAGGGCCGAAGACCCAGTACTTC
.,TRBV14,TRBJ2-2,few,CASSQRLLGTGELFF,TGTGCCAGCAGCCAACGTCTATTGGGCACCGGGGAGCTGTTTTTT
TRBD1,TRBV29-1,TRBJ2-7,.,CSVRNTDRGPYEQYF,TGCAGCGTTCGTAATACCGACAGGGGGCCCTACGAGCAGTACTTC
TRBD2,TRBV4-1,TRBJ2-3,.,CASSQGLAGHTDTQYF,TGCGCCAGCAGTCAAGGGCTAGCGGGTCACACAGATACGCAGTATTTT
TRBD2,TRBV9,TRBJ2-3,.,CASSVSGRADTQYF,TGTGCCAGCAGCGTTAGCGGGAGGGCCGATACGCAGTATTTT
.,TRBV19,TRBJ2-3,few,CASSRTPGTRSTDTQYF,TGTGCCAGTAGTCGGACCCCCGGGACAAGAAGCACAGATACGCAGTATTTT
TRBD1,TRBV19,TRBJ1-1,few,CASSKRMGQGAPEAFF,TGTGCCAGTAGTAAGCGGATGGGACAGGGGGCTCCTGAAGCTTTCTTT
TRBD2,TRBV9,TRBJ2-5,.,CASSVGSSGREETQYF,TGTGCCAGCAGCGTAGGGAGTAGCGGGAGAGAAGAGACCCAGTACTTC
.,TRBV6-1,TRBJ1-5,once,CASSEITATRPQHF,TGTGCCAGCAGTGAAATAACCGCCACGAGGCCCCAGCATTTT
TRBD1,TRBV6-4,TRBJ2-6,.,CASSDGTGSSGANVLTF,TGTGCCAGCAGTGACGGGACAGGGTCGTCTGGGGCCAACGTCCTGACTTTC
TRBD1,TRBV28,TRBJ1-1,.,CASSSPGGNTEAFF,TGTGCCAGCAGTTCGCCAGGGGGGAACACTGAAGCTTTCTTT
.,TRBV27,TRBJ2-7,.,CASRTGRDEQYF,TGTGCCAGCAGAACAGGGAGGGACGAGCAGTACTTC
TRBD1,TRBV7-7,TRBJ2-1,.,CASSSSGDRDYNEQFF,TGTGCCAGCAGCTCCAGCGGCGACAGGGATTACAATGAGCAGTTCTTC